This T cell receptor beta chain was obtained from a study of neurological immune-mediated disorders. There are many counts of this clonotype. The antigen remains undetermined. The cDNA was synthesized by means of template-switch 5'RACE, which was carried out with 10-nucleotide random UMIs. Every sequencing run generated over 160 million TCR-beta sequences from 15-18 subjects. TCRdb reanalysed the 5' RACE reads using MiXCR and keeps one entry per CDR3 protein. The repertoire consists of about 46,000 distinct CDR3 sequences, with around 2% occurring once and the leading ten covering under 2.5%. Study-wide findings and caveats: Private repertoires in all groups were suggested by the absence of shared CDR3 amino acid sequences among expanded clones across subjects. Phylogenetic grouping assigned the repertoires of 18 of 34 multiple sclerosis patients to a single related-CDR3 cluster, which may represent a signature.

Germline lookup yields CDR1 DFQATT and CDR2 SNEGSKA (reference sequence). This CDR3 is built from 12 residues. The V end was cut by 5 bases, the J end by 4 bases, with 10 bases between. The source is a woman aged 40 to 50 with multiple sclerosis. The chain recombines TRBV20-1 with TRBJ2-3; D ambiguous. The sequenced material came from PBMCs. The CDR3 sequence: CSARRSSDTQYF. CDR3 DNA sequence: TGCAGTGCTCGGCGCAGTTCAGATACGCAGTATTTT.